This T cell receptor beta chain was observed in a study of beta chain features in type 1 diabetes. There are 20 residues in the CDR3. From germline, CDR1 is LNHDA and CDR2 SQIVND (reference sequence). V shed 7 bases, J shed 4 bases, and the junction held 23 bases outside the gene matches. Points from the study as a whole: Significant though moderate, a shortening of TCRB CDR3s appeared in all four CD4+ subsets of Type 1 diabetes patients.

Every bit of the isolated RNA underwent reverse transcription, so sequencing read expressed TCRB transcripts. Libraries were prepared by immunoSEQ multiplex PCR; TCRdb keeps only in-frame clonotypes and omits some of them. Among roughly 100,000 clones listed, under 30% were seen once. In the case of this clone: The antigen is undetermined.

The clonotype originates from a woman aged 18-30 years with type 1 diabetes. This chain joins TRBV19 and TRBJ2-2, with 8 bases matching TRBD2. Sequencing was performed on central memory CD4+ T cells from blood. CDR3 DNA: TGTGCCAGTACCGACCTCCGGGGAGCGGGAGCCGGTTCGGGCACCGGGGAGCTGTTTTTT. Amino acid sequence: CASTDLRGAGAGSGTGELFF.